These T cell receptor beta chains were read from a single sample in a study of blood T cell repertoires in COVID-19. Generated by immunoSEQ multiplex PCR, the TCRdb table keeps only in-frame clones and is missing some. Of 35,000 or so clones in the sample, 75% to 90% are singletons; the top ten hold approximately 15%. What was sequenced was peripheral blood. These receptors were obtained from a woman between 65 and 79 years old with acute or convalescent COVID-19. CDR3s include the opening cysteine and the closing phenylalanine or tryptophan. A D gene is named only where the DNA matches it firmly. Where a row states a size, it is once, few, many or the class of an expanded clone; other rows omit it.

clone_size,j_call,d_call,v_call,cdr3_aa,cdr3_nt
-,TRBJ2-3,TRBD1,TRBV4-1,CASSLGQGTDTQYF,TGCGCCAGCAGCCTAGGACAGGGCACAGATACGCAGTATTTT
-,TRBJ2-2,-,TRBV20-1,CSASRVGELFF,TGCAGTGCTAGCCGGGTCGGGGAGCTGTTTTTT
-,TRBJ2-1,TRBD2,TRBV12-3/TRBV12-4,CASSLKAGGEQFF,TGTGCCAGCAGTTTAAAAGCGGGGGGTGAGCAGTTCTTC
-,TRBJ2-3,-,TRBV3-1/TRBV3-2,CASSQDRLAVSTDTQYF,TGTGCCAGCAGCCAAGATCGGTTAGCGGTTAGCACAGATACGCAGTATTTT
-,TRBJ2-7,TRBD1,TRBV20-1,CSASPTGSSYEQYF,TGCAGTGCTAGTCCGACAGGGTCCTCCTACGAGCAGTACTTC
-,TRBJ1-4,TRBD1,TRBV9,CASSFGQDEKLFF,TGTGCCAGCAGCTTTGGACAGGATGAAAAACTGTTTTTT
-,TRBJ1-5,TRBD1,TRBV6-5,CASSRGQGFQPQHF,TGTGCCAGCAGCCGGGGACAGGGATTTCAGCCCCAGCATTTT
-,TRBJ2-5,TRBD1,TRBV27,CASSLSTGGRETQYF,TGTGCCAGCAGTTTATCGACAGGGGGCAGGGAGACCCAGTACTTC
few,TRBJ1-2,-,TRBV9,CASSVEGIPRGYTF,TGTGCCAGCAGCGTAGAAGGCATACCGAGGGGCTACACCTTC
once,TRBJ2-1,-,TRBV10-3,CAISSPSYNEQFF,TGTGCCATCTCTAGTCCCTCCTACAATGAGCAGTTCTTC
-,TRBJ2-7,TRBD2,TRBV28,CASSSPPRTSRLYEQYF,TGTGCCAGCAGTTCCCCTCCGAGGACTAGCAGGCTTTACGAGCAGTACTTC
-,TRBJ1-5,-,TRBV7-2,CASSSPGYSNQPQHF,TGTGCCAGCAGCTCCCCCGGGTATAGCAATCAGCCCCAGCATTTT
-,TRBJ2-3,TRBD2,TRBV7-8,CASSLDVAGGPGADTQYF,TGTGCCAGCAGCTTAGACGTAGCGGGAGGGCCAGGAGCAGATACGCAGTATTTT
-,TRBJ2-1,-,TRBV15,CATRSLGQNEQFF,TGTGCCACCCGCTCGCTGGGCCAGAATGAGCAGTTCTTC
-,TRBJ2-7,TRBD1,TRBV19,CASSIRQGSYEQYF,TGTGCCAGTAGTATACGACAGGGCTCCTACGAGCAGTACTTC
-,TRBJ2-4,TRBD1,TRBV7-2,CASSVLPGQLTRYIQYF,TGTGCCAGCAGCGTACTCCCGGGACAGCTCACGCGATACATTCAGTACTTC
-,TRBJ2-5,-,TRBV6-6,CASSLQGGETQYF,TGTGCCAGCAGTCTACAGGGTGGGGAGACCCAGTACTTC
once,TRBJ1-3,TRBD1,TRBV4-1,CASSQIGTVRNTIYF,TGCGCCAGCAGCCAGATCGGGACAGTCCGAAACACCATATATTTT
-,TRBJ2-2,-,TRBV27,CATLNGNTGELFF,TGTGCCACTCTAAACGGGAACACCGGGGAGCTGTTTTTT
-,TRBJ2-3,TRBD1,TRBV27,CASSFSGTGGASSTDTQYF,TGTGCCAGCAGTTTCTCCGGGACAGGGGGAGCTTCTAGCACAGATACGCAGTATTTT
-,TRBJ1-4,-,TRBV19,CASSISRGNEKLFF,TGTGCCAGTAGTATCTCCAGGGGCAACGAAAAACTGTTTTTT
-,TRBJ1-1,TRBD1,TRBV19,CASSMRTGKANTEAFF,TGTGCCAGTAGTATGAGGACAGGTAAGGCGAACACTGAAGCTTTCTTT
-,TRBJ1-5,TRBD1,TRBV28,CASRNTGGASNQPQHF,TGTGCCAGCAGGAACACAGGGGGCGCTTCTAATCAGCCCCAGCATTTT
-,TRBJ1-6,-,TRBV7-6,CASSLARNSPLHF,TGTGCCAGCAGCTTAGCGCGTAATTCACCCCTCCACTTT
-,TRBJ2-5,TRBD1,TRBV7-9,CASSFRQGAQETQYF,TGTGCCAGCAGTTTTAGACAGGGGGCACAAGAGACCCAGTACTTC
-,TRBJ1-2,-,TRBV29-1,CSVDRTRTDNYGYTF,TGCAGCGTTGATCGAACACGGACAGACAACTATGGCTACACCTTC
-,TRBJ2-7,TRBD1,TRBV27,CASMSGDRAYEQYF,TGTGCCAGCATGAGCGGCGACAGGGCCTACGAGCAGTACTTC
-,TRBJ1-5,-,TRBV6-6,CASSPRNRQPQHF,TGTGCCAGCAGCCCCAGGAATCGTCAGCCCCAGCATTTT
-,TRBJ1-2,-,TRBV10-1,CASSASALDSATF,TGCGCCAGCAGTGCTTCCGCCTTGGACAGTGCGACCTTC
-,TRBJ2-7,TRBD1,TRBV5-1,CASSFGTGDAEQYF,TGCGCCAGCAGCTTCGGGACAGGGGACGCCGAGCAGTACTTC
-,TRBJ1-2,-,TRBV15,CATSPGQAGDNYGYTF,TGTGCCACCAGCCCGGGGCAAGCAGGGGACAACTATGGCTACACCTTC
-,TRBJ1-2,-,TRBV29-1,CSVGDIDYGYTF,TGCAGCGTTGGAGACATTGACTATGGCTACACCTTC
-,TRBJ1-1,TRBD1,TRBV5-1,CASSLASGTAEAFF,TGCGCCAGCAGCTTGGCCTCCGGGACAGCCGAAGCTTTCTTT
-,TRBJ2-3,TRBD2,TRBV6-5,CASSLASGRALDTQYF,TGTGCCAGCAGTTTGGCTAGCGGGAGGGCCTTAGATACGCAGTATTTT
-,TRBJ2-7,-,TRBV19,CASSIGPTGRSYEQYF,TGTGCCAGTAGTATTGGGCCCACAGGCCGCTCCTACGAGCAGTACTTC
-,TRBJ2-4,TRBD1,TRBV28,CASSSPRTGTAKNIQYF,TGTGCCAGCAGTTCCCCTCGGACAGGGACGGCCAAAAACATTCAGTACTTC
-,TRBJ2-3,-,TRBV12-3/TRBV12-4,CASGQTYTDTQYF,TGTGCCAGCGGACAGACCTACACAGATACGCAGTATTTT